The rows below give T cell receptor beta chains drawn from one sample of a study of immune evolution from preneoplasia to lung adenocarcinoma. This table comes from immunoSEQ multiplex PCR, and its TCRdb copy is limited to in-frame clones, with some not included. The sample includes under 3,000 clones, 65% to 90% seen only once; the top ten take 9% to 10%. The sample comprised FFPE adjacent normal lung tissue. The source is a person aged 60 to 85 with lung adenocarcinoma. Both conserved end residues are part of each CDR3. The D gene is left open where the match is weak. Not every row has a clone size; where given, it reads once, few, many or a size class.

j_gene,v_gene,d_gene,abundance,CDR3aa,CDR3nt
TRBJ2-7,TRBV30,-,-,CAWSRAGPWLGSYEQYF,TGTGCCTGGAGTCGGGCGGGGCCTTGGTTGGGCTCCTACGAGCAGTACTTC
TRBJ2-1,TRBV30,TRBD2,-,CAWSWDYYNEQFF,TGTGCCTGGAGTTGGGACTACTACAATGAGCAGTTCTTC
TRBJ2-7,TRBV18,TRBD1,-,CASSPEGGVYEQYF,TGTGCCAGCTCACCGGAAGGGGGCGTCTACGAGCAGTACTTC
TRBJ1-5,TRBV5-8,-,-,CASSLEGGPNQPQHF,TGTGCCAGCAGCTTGGAGGGCGGACCTAATCAGCCCCAGCATTTT
TRBJ2-2,TRBV28,TRBD1,-,CASRPVQGPTGELFF,TGTGCCAGCAGGCCCGTACAGGGGCCCACCGGGGAGCTGTTTTTT
TRBJ2-7,TRBV6-5,TRBD2,-,CASSKGGSFEQYF,TGTGCCAGCTCGAAAGGCGGGAGCTTCGAGCAGTACTTC
TRBJ2-6,TRBV29-1,-,-,CSVFGANVLTF,TGCAGCGTTTTTGGGGCCAACGTCCTGACTTTC
TRBJ2-7,TRBV5-1,TRBD2,-,CASSLRLAGGSSYEQYF,TGCGCCAGCAGCTTGCGTCTAGCGGGGGGCTCCTCCTACGAGCAGTACTTC
TRBJ1-3,TRBV6-1,-,once,CASSGGQGRGNTIYF,TGTGCCAGCAGTGGGGGCCAGGGACGGGGAAACACCATATATTTT
TRBJ1-1,TRBV30,-,few,CAWIRAGVGTEAFF,TGTGCCTGGATTCGGGCAGGGGTGGGCACTGAAGCTTTCTTT
TRBJ1-1,TRBV29-1,-,-,CSAKLGSTEAFF,TGCAGCGCCAAACTCGGAAGCACTGAAGCTTTCTTT
TRBJ2-7,TRBV6-5,TRBD1,-,CASSYSWGTGGDEQYF,TGTGCCAGCAGTTACTCATGGGGGACAGGGGGCGATGAGCAGTACTTC
TRBJ1-1,TRBV6-6,-,-,CASSLGAGALETEAFF,TGTGCCAGCAGCCTCGGGGCAGGGGCTTTGGAGACTGAAGCTTTCTTT
TRBJ1-4,TRBV2,-,-,CASSATGYNEKLFF,TGTGCCAGCAGTGCGACAGGCTATAATGAAAAACTGTTTTTT
TRBJ1-2,TRBV29-1,TRBD1,once,CSVEEDRVDGYTF,TGCAGCGTTGAAGAGGACAGGGTTGATGGCTACACCTTC
TRBJ2-1,TRBV20-1,-,few,CSALGNEQFF,TGCAGTGCTTTAGGGAATGAGCAGTTCTTC
TRBJ2-1,TRBV20-1,-,-,CSATVYEQFF,TGCAGTGCTACGGTCTATGAGCAGTTCTTC
TRBJ2-3,TRBV27,-,-,CASSLDVTDTQYF,TGTGCCAGCAGTTTAGACGTAACAGATACGCAGTATTTT
TRBJ1-2,TRBV4-2,-,-,CASSQDTGGVGGYGYTF,TGTGCCAGCAGCCAAGATACGGGAGGGGTGGGGGGTTATGGCTACACCTTC
TRBJ2-5,TRBV5-1,TRBD1,-,CSSSFGQGRMETQYF,TGCTCCAGCAGCTTCGGACAGGGTCGAATGGAGACCCAGTACTTC
TRBJ2-5,TRBV2,-,-,CASSAHPVETQYF,TGTGCCAGCAGTGCACATCCAGTGGAGACCCAGTACTTC
TRBJ2-1,TRBV30,TRBD2,-,CAWSVTGLAEIYNEQFF,TGTGCCTGGAGTGTAACCGGACTAGCGGAGATCTACAATGAGCAGTTCTTC
TRBJ2-5,TRBV7-9,-,-,CASGPRGQYF,TGTGCCAGCGGGCCCCGTGGACAGTACTTC
TRBJ1-1,TRBV6-5,-,-,CASSYAGIAEAFF,TGTGCCAGCAGTTACGCGGGAATCGCTGAAGCTTTCTTT
TRBJ1-5,TRBV6-6,TRBD1,once,CASVLGQGQPQHF,TGTGCCAGCGTCTTGGGACAGGGTCAGCCCCAGCATTTT
TRBJ1-1,TRBV5-1,-,-,CASSLDGSEAFF,TGCGCCAGCAGCTTGGATGGCAGCGAAGCTTTCTTT
TRBJ1-2,TRBV11-3,-,few,CASSPGQIYGYTF,TGTGCCAGCAGTCCCGGACAGATCTATGGCTACACCTTC
TRBJ2-2,TRBV21-1,-,-,CASSNGTSAGELFF,TGTGCCAGCAGCAACGGGACTAGCGCCGGGGAGCTGTTTTTT